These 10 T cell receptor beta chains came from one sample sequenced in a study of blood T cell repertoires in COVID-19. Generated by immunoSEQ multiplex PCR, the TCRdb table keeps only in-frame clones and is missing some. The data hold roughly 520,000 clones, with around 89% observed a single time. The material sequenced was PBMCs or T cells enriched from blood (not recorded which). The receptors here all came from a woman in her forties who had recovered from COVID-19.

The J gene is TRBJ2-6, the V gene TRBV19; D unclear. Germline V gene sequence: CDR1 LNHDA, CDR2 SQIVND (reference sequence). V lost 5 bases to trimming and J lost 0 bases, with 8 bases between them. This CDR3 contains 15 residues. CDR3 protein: CASSRQISGANVLTF. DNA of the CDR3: TGTGCCAGTAGTCGACAAATCTCTGGGGCCAACGTCCTGACTTTC.

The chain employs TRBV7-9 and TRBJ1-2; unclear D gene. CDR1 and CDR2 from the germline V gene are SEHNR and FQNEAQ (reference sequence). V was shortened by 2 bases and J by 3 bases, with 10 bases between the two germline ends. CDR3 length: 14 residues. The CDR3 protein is CASSLSRSDYGYTF. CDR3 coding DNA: TGTGCCAGCAGCTTATCCAGGTCTGACTATGGCTACACCTTC.

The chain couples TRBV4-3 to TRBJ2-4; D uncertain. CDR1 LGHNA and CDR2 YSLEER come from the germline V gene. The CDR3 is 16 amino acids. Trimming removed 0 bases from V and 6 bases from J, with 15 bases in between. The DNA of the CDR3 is TGCGCCAGCAGCCAAGAACGGGTAGTCAGAGGAAACATTCAGTACTTC. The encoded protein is CASSQERVVRGNIQYF.

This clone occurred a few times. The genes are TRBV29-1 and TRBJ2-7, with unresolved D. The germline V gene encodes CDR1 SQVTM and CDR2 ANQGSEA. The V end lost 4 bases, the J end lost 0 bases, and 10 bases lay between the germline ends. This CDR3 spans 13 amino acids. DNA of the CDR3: TGCAGCGTTGTCACAGCCACCTCCTACGAGCAGTACTTC. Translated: CSVVTATSYEQYF.

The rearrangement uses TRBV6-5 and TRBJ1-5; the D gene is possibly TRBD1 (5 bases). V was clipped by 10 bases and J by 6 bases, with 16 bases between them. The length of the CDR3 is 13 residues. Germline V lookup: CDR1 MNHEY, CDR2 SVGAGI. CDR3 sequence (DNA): TGTGCCACAATCCTTTCCGGGGGTCAGCCCCAGCATTTT. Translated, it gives CATILSGGQPQHF.

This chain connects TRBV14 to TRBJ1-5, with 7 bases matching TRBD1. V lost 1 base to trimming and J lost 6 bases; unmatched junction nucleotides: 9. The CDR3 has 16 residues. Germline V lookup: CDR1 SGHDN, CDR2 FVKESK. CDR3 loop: CASSQGKQGLIQPQHF. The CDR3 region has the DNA TGTGCCAGCAGCCAAGGTAAACAGGGGCTGATTCAGCCCCAGCATTTT.

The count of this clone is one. For the CDR3, the DNA is TGTGCCAGCAGTGTCGTGGGACTCGGGACCCAGTACTTC. It is translated as CASSVVGLGTQYF. V usage is TRBV2 and J usage is TRBJ2-5; weak D call: TRBD2 (6 bases). Trimming removed 4 bases at V and 7 bases at J, with 13 bases between. CDR1 and CDR2 from the germline V gene are SNHLY and FYNNEI. The CDR3 contains 13 residues.

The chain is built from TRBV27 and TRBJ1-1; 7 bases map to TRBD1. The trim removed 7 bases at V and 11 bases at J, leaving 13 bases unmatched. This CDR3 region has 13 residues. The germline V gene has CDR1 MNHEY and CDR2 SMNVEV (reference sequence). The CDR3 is CASISAGGRVAFF. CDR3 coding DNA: TGTGCCAGCATCTCCGCAGGGGGTAGAGTGGCTTTCTTT.

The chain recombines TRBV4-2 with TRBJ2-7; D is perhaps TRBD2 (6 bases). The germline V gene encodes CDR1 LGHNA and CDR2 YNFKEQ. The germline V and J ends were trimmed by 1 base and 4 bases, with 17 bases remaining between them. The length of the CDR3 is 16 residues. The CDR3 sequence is CASSQGPNSGLYEQYF. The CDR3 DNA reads TGTGCCAGCAGCCAAGGCCCAAACAGCGGGTTATACGAGCAGTACTTC.

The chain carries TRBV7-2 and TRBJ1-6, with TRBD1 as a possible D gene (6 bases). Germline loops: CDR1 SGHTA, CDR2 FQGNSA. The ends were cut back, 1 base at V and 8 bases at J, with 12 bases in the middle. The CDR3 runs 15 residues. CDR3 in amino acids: CASSLVGQDYSPLHF. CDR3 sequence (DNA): TGTGCCAGCAGCTTAGTGGGACAAGACTATTCACCCCTCCACTTT.